This TCR beta chain stems from a study of cytomegalovirus exposure and HLA in healthy donors. Use of 60 Vbeta and 13 Jbeta primers characterized the PCR. Method: immunoSEQ multiplex PCR; TCRdb's copy keeps in-frame clones and lacks some. The sample includes about 120,000 clones, around three quarters seen only once; the top ten take roughly 9.7%. The CDR3 has 15 residues. Germline CDR1 reads SGDLS; CDR2 reads YYNGEE. Trimming took 0 bases from V and 7 from J, leaving 14 bases between them. Sequencing used PBMCs. This receptor was identified in a man aged 40-49 years in good health and CMV-seropositive. This chain uses TRBV9 with TRBJ2-1; possibly TRBD2 for D (6 bases). CDR3 DNA: TGTGCCAGCAGCGTAGAAGCGGCCCGGGGGAATGAGCAGTTCTTC. Protein product: CASSVEAARGNEQFF.